This T cell receptor (beta chain) was sequenced for a study of spatial heterogeneity in lung cancer (dated by TCRdb to between 2019 and 2020). General notes on the study: Beta-chain transcripts were consistently detected in greater numbers than alpha-chain transcripts, which likely reflects a higher abundance of beta-chain transcripts. TCR repertoire features were related to nonsynonymous mutation counts determined by whole-exome sequencing of tumor tissue. In the raw uncorrected reads, each unique combination of TCR and UMI appeared more than ten times on average. In non-small cell lung cancer, the study quantitatively compared TCR alpha and beta repertoires across several tumor regions, matched nontumor lung, and blood. At surgery, hundreds of tumor regions, roughly 63 matched nontumor lung samples and some 54 PBMC samples were TCR-sequenced for both alpha and beta chains. Paper-wide results and their limitations: Confirming at a functional level the hypothesis that regional TCRs recognize regional mutations was considered to require additional single-cell paired TCR alpha and beta sequencing. Ubiquitous expanded tumor TCRs showed up in blood more often at tumor resection than at routine follow-up.

The method behind the library was 5' RACE. The sequencer listed for this sample is NextSeq 500. To allow correction of PCR and sequencing errors, the TCR library protocol tagged every TCR cDNA molecule with a unique molecular identifier. Per the authors' processing: TCR identification, UMI-based error correction and CDR3 extraction were all carried out with Decombinator tools. Expanded TCRs were defined as those above a frequency of 2 per 1,000, corresponding to the top 1% of the tumor frequency distribution. Each repertoire was subsampled 100 times to 5,000 TCRs, after which Renyi diversity was computed with the R vegan package. CDR3 similarity networks were built from amino acid triplet string-kernel similarity, with CDR3s being connected when pairwise similarity was above 0.82. TCRdb reworked the public reads: Q25 trimming with fastp, MiXCR clone assembly, productive beta chains retained. Each record represents a unique CDR3 protein, reported with the most common genes and DNA among its rows. For this entry, the V and J calls and clone size follow TCRdb and not the study's own pipeline. The sample table contains about 48,000 distinct CDR3 sequences; only one count was recorded for around 5.2% of them. The top ten hold 11% of the sample.

The time point label, as the study defines it: sample taken at primary tumor resection. The donors were around 69 patients from the lung TRACERx cohort who had early-stage, untreated non-small cell lung cancer. Whole RNA extracted from tumor and nontumor lung tissue, or from cryopreserved PBMC samples, was used for TCR sequencing without cell sorting. Patients were selected for TCR sequencing only if sufficient RNA was available from at least two tumor regions. At least ten counts were recorded for this clonotype. Its antigen is currently not known. Base qualities were left out, and no much larger clone turns up one base away. Including the terminal cysteine and phenylalanine, the CDR3 comprises 16 residues. The entry retains the CDR3 DNA only, 48 bases that are in frame from base 1. The junction shows trimming of 5 bases on V and 5 bases on J, and the gene matches do not reach 12 bases of it. Reading the germline V gene gives CDR1 MDHEN and CDR2 SYDVKM.

The specimen was PBMCs, collected at surgery. The sequence was collected from a male donor with early-stage non-small cell lung cancer. The chain employs TRBV28 and TRBJ1-5, and 7 junctional nucleotides match TRBD1. The CDR3 region: CASSQPGQSPHQPQHF. In nucleotides, the sequence is TGTGCCAGCAGTCAGCCGGGACAGTCACCCCATCAGCCCCAGCATTTT.